The 4 T cell receptor beta chains listed next were all sequenced from one sample in a study of T cell changes during pregnancy in multiple sclerosis. Method: immunoSEQ multiplex PCR; TCRdb's copy keeps in-frame clones and lacks some. The table records 85,000 to 130,000 clones, more than 90% of them present only once. The sequenced sample was peripheral blood, obtained in the second trimester of pregnancy. These TCRs come from a female donor with multiple sclerosis, enrolled in a pregnancy study.

The J gene is TRBJ1-1, the V gene TRBV27; no clear D. Germline CDR1 MNHEY, CDR2 SMNVEV (reference sequence). The CDR3 has 14 amino acids. Trimming cost V 3 bases and J 1 base, with 9 bases left between them. The CDR3 spells CASSFRVSNTEAFF. In DNA form, the CDR3 reads TGTGCCAGCAGTTTCCGGGTCTCGAACACTGAAGCTTTCTTT.

This chain joins TRBV7-3 and TRBJ2-1; TRBD2 agrees at 7 bases. This CDR3 is built from 14 residues. From germline, CDR1 is SGHTA and CDR2 FQGTGA. J lost 12 bases, V lost 2 bases, and 10 bases had no gene match. The CDR3 nucleotides are TGTGCCAGCAGCTTACGACTAGCCCGGGGTGGGCAGTTCTTC. Residues: CASSLRLARGGQFF.

The chain joins TRBV19 to TRBJ2-2; 10 bases match TRBD1. The CDR3 loop spans 19 amino acids. With 10 bases clipped from V and 0 bases from J, the junction kept 17 bases outside the gene matches. Per germline, CDR1 LNHDA and CDR2 SQIVND (reference sequence). The CDR3 nucleotides read TGTGCCATTCGCCTATTCGGGACAGGGGTCGTGACGAACACCGGGGAGCTGTTTTTT. It yields the protein CAIRLFGTGVVTNTGELFF.

V is TRBV7-2 and J is TRBJ1-1, with D tentatively TRBD1 (5 bases). Deletions cut 1 base from V and 4 bases from J, with 10 bases between. The length of the CDR3 is 14 residues. From germline, CDR1 is SGHTA and CDR2 FQGNSA. The CDR3 protein is CASSLERGGTEAFF. The CDR3 DNA follows: TGTGCCAGCAGCTTAGAGCGGGGGGGCACTGAAGCTTTCTTT.